Described below is a single TCR beta chain sequence and its context. The assay was immunoSEQ multiplex PCR, and TCRdb's table has in-frame clones only and misses some. This sample carries 210,000 or so clones, approximately 81% of them seen once, and the ten largest clones take roughly a tenth. This sample stems from a study of blood T cell repertoires in COVID-19. Overall study: Specimens from acute and convalescent COVID-19 originated in the United States, Italy and Spain. T cells, B-cell-depleted T cells, or PBMCs provided the cDNA or gDNA that served as material.

CDR3 size: 17 residues. J lost 10 bases, V lost 1 base, and 13 bases had no gene match. CDR1 is SGHRS and CDR2 is YFSETQ in the germline V gene. This chain links TRBV5-1 with TRBJ2-7; 14 bases map to TRBD2. The sample comprised peripheral blood. The origin of this receptor is a woman of 80 years or more with acute or convalescent COVID-19. CDR3 coding DNA: TGCGCCAGCAGCTTGCTGCACGGGACTAGCGGGAGTGCGGCACAGTACTTC. It translates to CASSLLHGTSGSAAQYF.